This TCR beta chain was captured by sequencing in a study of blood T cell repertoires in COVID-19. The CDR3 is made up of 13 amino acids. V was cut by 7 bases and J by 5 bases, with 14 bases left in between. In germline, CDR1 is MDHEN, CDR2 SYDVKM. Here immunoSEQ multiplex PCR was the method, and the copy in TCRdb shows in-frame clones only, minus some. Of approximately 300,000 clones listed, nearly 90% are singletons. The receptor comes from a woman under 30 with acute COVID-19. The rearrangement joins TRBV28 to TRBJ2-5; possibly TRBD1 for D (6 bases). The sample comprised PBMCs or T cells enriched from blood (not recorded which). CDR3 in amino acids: CASTRDNGETQYF. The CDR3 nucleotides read TGTGCCAGCACCCGGGACAATGGGGAGACCCAGTACTTC.